This T cell receptor beta chain was captured by sequencing in a study of cytomegalovirus exposure and HLA in healthy donors. Notes on the study in general: Analyses of presence and absence presupposed an approximately uniform sequencing depth across donors. CMV serostatus alone was available as immune exposure information.

The ends were cut back, 1 base at V and 10 bases at J, with 17 bases in the middle. The CDR3 sequence is 15 residues long. Germline-derived CDR1 and CDR2 are SGHTA and FQGTGA. Concerning this clone: The target antigen is unknown.

13 Jbeta primers and 60 Vbeta primers were used for the PCR. TCRdb's copy holds only in-frame clones and misses some; the assay was immunoSEQ multiplex PCR. The table includes nearly 80,000 clones, approximately 79% detected once. Sequences were obtained from PBMCs. The chain uses TRBV7-3 and TRBJ2-1; a weak D match, TRBD2 (6 bases). This receptor was taken from a woman aged 40 to 49 in good health and CMV-seropositive. CDR3 in amino acids: CASSLNGLAGGEQFF. CDR3 sequence (DNA): TGTGCCAGCAGCTTAAACGGCCTAGCCGGGGGAGAGCAGTTCTTC.